This TCR beta chain was captured by sequencing in a study of cytomegalovirus exposure and HLA in healthy donors (dated by TCRdb to 2016 to 2017). A note on the overall study: An earlier analysis of several hundred of the donors reported about 250 Gb of sequence data and 117 million unique TCR beta sequences from 150 million to 200 million T cells. Among the roughly 400 genotyped donors, about 83% belonged to the genetic ancestry cluster associated with self-reported Caucasian donors. The study combined high-throughput TCR immunosequencing, statistical association of individual TCRs with disease status, and machine learning to predict cytomegalovirus infection status. In an earlier analysis of a few hundred of the donors, high-throughput TCR beta sequencing was used to judge whether each TCR beta V gene segment behaved as functional or pseudogenic. Donor age, sex, ethnicity and CMV serostatus were compiled together with the repertoire data. An early release that covered about 640 HLA-typed donors contained approximately 300 gigabases of sequencing data and about 93 million unique TCR sequences. Every repertoire in the discovery cohort had been generated on one and the same sequencing platform. On average, roughly 240,000 unique TCR beta nucleotide sequences were sequenced per donor among 398 genotyped donors of the cohort, with roughly a sixth of those sequences being non-productive. In a later genetic analysis, genome-wide SNP genotypes for about three fifths of the roughly 670 donors were used, and that subset was treated as a discovery cohort. A later analysis re-examined previously published TCR beta repertoires from more than 550 donors and added high-resolution HLA genotyping to investigate patterns of TCR occurrence. Several DR-DQ haplotypes were treated as single units for association and clustering because of strong linkage in the cohort. Rather than using new phenotypic data, the later analysis identified candidate immune exposures from TCR beta sequences and from how often those sequences occurred across donors. In addition to the first cohort of 500 to 850 subjects, a separate validation cohort of approximately 130 different subjects was used. Typing coverage differed by locus: A, B, C, DRB1 and DQB1 were typed in roughly 620-640 donors, DQA1 in approximately 520, DPA1 in around 600, and DPB1 in around 440. Both class I and class II loci were covered by HLA typing, at four-digit resolution. The aim of the study was to test whether cataloging public T cell receptors could identify signatures of past pathogen exposure. The T cell repertoires of under 750 subjects were profiled by immunosequencing and related to cytomegalovirus serostatus.

The cohort comprised 670 or so healthy bone marrow donors. Cohort members were all nominally healthy when sampled, although unrecorded immune exposures were likely present. The donor tested CMV seronegative and was one of the 352 seronegative cohort members. A peripheral blood sample was provided by each donor, and peripheral blood mononuclear cells were used for TCR beta sequencing. Genomic DNA extraction from the blood cell samples was performed with the Qiagen DNeasy Blood Extraction Kit. A remark on this clone: Its antigen is unknown. No much larger clone is present one base from it, and per-base qualities are unavailable.

The V end gives up 4 bases and the J end 2 bases, leaving 5 bases in the junction not matched to a gene. The CDR3, cysteine through phenylalanine, is 15 amino acids long. The CDR3 DNA has 45 bases and is translated from base 1. The germline V gene supplies CDR1 SGHNT and CDR2 YENEEA. What the research found in general, with its limitations: Only TCR beta chains were sequenced in this cohort, and the absence of alpha or paired-chain data limited detectable features. According to a later analysis, parvovirus B19, influenza, CMV and Epstein-Barr virus appeared linked to several top co-occurrence clusters. A further reported finding was that TCR beta sequences accurately predicted the HLA-A and HLA-B alleles for most subjects in the first cohort. Some IMGT-functional V segments, including TRBV6-2 and TRBV6-3, could not be told apart with the 87-base-pair reads, so those segments were excluded. At a false discovery rate of 0.05, a later analysis linked under 20,000 TCR beta sequences to specific HLA alleles. According to the authors, the approach could potentially be generalized to other disease states and immunological phenotypes. In a later analysis, most CMV-associated TCR beta chains were found to appear HLA-restricted, with HLA associations seemingly driven largely by CMV exposure. For the cohort, immune exposure information was limited to CMV serostatus. A later genetic analysis reported fewer N-insertions in productive TCRs among donors in an Asian-associated ancestry cluster than the roughly 700-donor mean. A group of highly shared sequence variants was considered likely to be a technical artifact of the sequencing pipeline. While some public TCRs were present in many individuals, most TCR sequences turned up only very rarely across donors. The classifier was reported to diagnose cytomegalovirus status with high specificity and sensitivity in both the original cohort and the validation cohort. V-gene and J-gene trimming of TCR beta chains was associated with a missense DCLRE1C variant in a later genetic analysis, and the association was replicated in an independent cohort. When HLA alleles, especially DR and DQ, strongly co-occurred, attributing TCR associations to individual alleles was difficult. Over 15 rarely observed V segments, including chromosome 9 orphons, were excluded from the earlier analysis of about 610 of the donors because counts were too low. In an earlier analysis of fewer than 700 of the donors, most TCR beta V segments appeared in productive rearrangements about 90% or about 30% of the time, broadly matching IMGT annotations. Correlated functional status among segregating V segments might be attributable to linkage disequilibrium, but an unknown experimental factor could not be ruled out. In vitro tests confirmed that a few of the cytomegalovirus-associated TCR beta chains recognize cytomegalovirus antigens. According to a later analysis, TCR association rates differed among HLA loci, with DRB1 alleles showing the most associated TCRs and HLA-C alleles showing the fewest. In a later analysis, HLA-associated TCR beta chains showed more clonal expansion and lower generation probabilities than non-associated chains that were equally common. Sequencing depth was assumed to be roughly uniform across donors in the presence/absence analyses, though that assumption may not hold. Because HLA typing was unavailable for some donors at each locus, only the typed subset was used in association tests. A total of some 180 TCR beta chains were listed by the study as associated with cytomegalovirus.

Library prep was done by the immunoSEQ multiplex PCR assay. For the multiplex PCR, a mixture combining 60 forward primers for TCR Vbeta segments and 13 reverse primers for TCR Jbeta segments was used. The CDR3 region of rearranged TCR beta genes was amplified from genomic DNA with a multiplex PCR assay. On the Illumina HiSeq System, the amplified TCR beta libraries were sequenced as 87-base-pair reads. In the paper's pipeline: A later analysis tallied tens of millions of unique TCR beta chains across the 700 or so repertoires, and approximately 12 million of those chains were shared by two or more donors. Raw reads were error-corrected and collapsed into unique sequences by a nearest-neighbor algorithm in which closely related sequences were merged to remove PCR and sequencing errors. To assign V, D and J gene segments, CDR3 sequences were aligned to IMGT reference sequences. For a sequence to be retained, a match of at least six nucleotides was required to both a V gene segment and a J gene segment. A rearrangement was called productive if the CDR3 had no stop codons and remained in frame with V and J, and every other rearrangement was called non-productive. CDR3 was defined by IMGT convention, running from the second conserved V-encoded cysteine to the conserved J-encoded phenylalanine. The earlier analysis of fewer than 700 of the donors excluded sequences that lacked an unambiguous match to a single V gene segment. In an earlier analysis of some 590 of the donors, V segments were called functional above 56.7% productive rearrangements and were called segregating when the between-donor standard deviation exceeded 5%. To diagnose cytomegalovirus status from the catalog of TCR beta chain sequences, a statistical classification framework was built. In a later analysis, V and J genes were assigned by comparing TCR nucleotide sequences against IMGT/GENE-DB human TR gene sequences. In a later analysis, CDR3 sequences and most-parsimonious VDJ recombination scenarios were assigned using the TCRdist pipeline. A later analysis defined each TCR beta chain by its CDR3 amino acid sequence plus V-gene family, and excluded reads lacking a unique V-gene family. In a later analysis, 450 to 600 highly shared, low-generation-probability nucleotide sequences were removed to address suspected cross-contamination and a sequencing artifact. In a later analysis, a clonal expansion index for each public chain was calculated from normalized within-repertoire ranks of inferred template counts. In a later analysis, generation probabilities were computed using a VDJ recombination model fitted to out-of-frame rearrangements, and the results were checked against IGoR. In a later analysis, hypergeometric tests were used to score TCR-TCR, TCR-HLA and TCR-CMV co-occurrence, with a repertoire-size bias correction applied to TCR pairs. False discovery rates were estimated in a later analysis by permuting HLA or CMV assignments 20 times. In a later analysis, co-occurring TCRs were grouped using DBSCAN, and TCRdist sequence similarity was added for clustering within HLA-allele-positive subsets. Co-occurrence clustering excluded repertoires with fewer than 30,000 or more than 120,000 public chains, plus five with anomalous nucleotide sharing. Drawn from immuneACCESS, this table holds only the in-frame rearrangements with V and J called that TCRdb kept. Clones are partly lost; checked studies trace under half to an unresolved V gene and leave the rest unexplained. V, J and clone size reflect that table, while D and trimming were determined from the DNA. The sample contains fewer than 120,000 clones, roughly four fifths of them found a single time. The biggest ten clones account for around 1.2% of the sample.

The clonotype was recovered from a woman aged 25 to 45 in good health and CMV-seronegative. Input material: PBMCs. The chain links TRBV11-3 with TRBJ1-1, with 9 junctional bases fitting TRBD1. The CDR3 protein is CASSSGQGANTEAFF. Read as DNA, the sequence is TGTGCCAGCAGCTCGGGACAGGGCGCTAACACTGAAGCTTTCTTT.